The clone carrying this T cell receptor beta chain was recorded many times. Antigen specificity is unknown. In germline, CDR1 is SGHAT, CDR2 FQNNGV. V lost 3 bases, J lost 6 bases, and 17 bases lay in between. This CDR3 is built from 15 residues. This entry belongs to a study of T-cell memory formation after mild COVID-19. Study-wide context: TCR clusters were largely donor specific. Study-wide findings and caveats: Detection of some responders pre-infection suggested pre-existing cross-reactive memory T cells participated. Contracting CD8+ clones were enriched in EMRA, CD4+ mainly in CM and EM.

The 5'RACE method, run with constant-segment primers, produced TCR alpha and TCR beta cDNA libraries (carrying sample barcodes and UMIs). TCRdb independently ran MiXCR on the 5' RACE reads; one entry per CDR3 protein. The data show about 560,000 distinct CDR3 sequences, roughly 17% seen once. V usage is TRBV11-2 and J usage is TRBJ1-1; D unclear. Sequencing used PBMCs or a T cell subset sorted from them (not recorded which). The TCR originated in an adult woman who had mild COVID-19 (a few samples of this study predate the infection). Cell type and time point are not known. The CDR3 DNA follows: TGTGCCAGCAGCTTCCTCGGGGAAGCGAGAGCTGAAGCTTTCTTT. This translates into CASSFLGEARAEAFF.